Each of the 26 T cell receptor beta chains below was sequenced from the same sample in a study of blood T cell repertoires in COVID-19. Sequencing used immunoSEQ multiplex PCR; TCRdb keeps in-frame clones, though not all of them. The data hold around 56,000 clones, with about 70% observed a single time. Sequencing was done on a sample of peripheral blood. The receptors derive from a woman in her 70s with acute or convalescent COVID-19.

This chain links TRBV5-4 with TRBJ2-7, with TRBD2 matching 9 bases. The CDR3 runs to 15 residues. The germline V gene has CDR1 SGHNT and CDR2 YYREEE (reference sequence). V lost 3 bases to trimming and J lost 2 bases; unmatched junction nucleotides: 6. CDR3 loop: CASSWGAGGTYEQYF. In nucleotides, the CDR3 is TGTGCCAGCAGCTGGGGAGCGGGGGGAACCTACGAGCAGTACTTC.

The rearrangement joins TRBV7-8 to TRBJ2-1; D is perhaps TRBD1 (5 bases). The CDR3 has 13 residues. Germline assignment: CDR1 SGHVS and CDR2 FQNEAQ. Trimming left V 3 bases short and J 12 bases short, with 15 bases between. Here the CDR3 reads CASSFVGAQGQFF. The CDR3 DNA reads as TGTGCCAGCAGCTTCGTTGGGGCCCAGGGGCAGTTCTTC.

The chain has TRBV5-1 and TRBJ1-1; a weak D match, TRBD1 (5 bases). V was cut by 1 base and J by 4 bases, with 11 bases left in between. This CDR3 is built from 14 residues. Germline V gene data show CDR1 as SGHRS and CDR2 as YFSETQ. The CDR3 nucleotides read TGCGCCAGCAGCTTGAAAGTAGGGGCCACTGAAGCTTTCTTT. It encodes CASSLKVGATEAFF.

This chain joins TRBV5-1 and TRBJ1-1, with TRBD1 identical over 8 bases. V dropped 0 bases and J dropped 1; count of bases not matched to a gene: 8. This CDR3 has 17 amino acids. Germline V lookup: CDR1 SGHRS, CDR2 YFSETQ. CDR3 sequence: CASSLDGTGWTNTEAFF. DNA for the CDR3: TGCGCCAGCAGCTTGGATGGGACAGGTTGGACGAACACTGAAGCTTTCTTT.

The sample holds a few counts of this clone. V and J are TRBV5-1 and TRBJ1-6, with 7 bases lining up with TRBD1. Germline-derived CDR1 and CDR2 are SGHRS and YFSETQ. V lost 0 bases, J lost 7 bases, and 4 bases stayed unmatched. This CDR3 contains 15 residues. The CDR3 nucleotides are TGCGCCAGCAGCTTGGAGGGGGCAGGGAATTCACCCCTCCACTTT. Its protein product is CASSLEGAGNSPLHF.

This clone showed up just a few times. V and J are TRBV7-9 and TRBJ2-7, with 8 bases identical to TRBD1. With V trimmed by 5 bases and J by 1 base, 16 bases remained unmatched. The CDR3 covers 18 residues. Germline loops: CDR1 SEHNR, CDR2 FQNEAQ (reference sequence). CDR3 region: CASSPFRPGGIGSYEQYF. The CDR3 region has the DNA TGTGCCAGCAGCCCCTTCCGGCCAGGGGGCATTGGATCCTACGAGCAGTACTTC. The whole variable domain, remainder taken from reference TRBV7-9 and TRBJ2-7, is DTGVSQNPRHKITKRGQNVTFRCDPISEHNRLYWYRQTLGQGPEFLTYFQNEAQLEKSRLLSDRFSAERPKGSFSTLEIQRTEQGDSAMYLCASSPFRPGGIGSYEQYFGPGTRLTVT.

This clone has only a few counts. V is TRBV4-1 and J is TRBJ2-7; D possibly corresponds to TRBD2 (7 bases). V gave up 0 bases and J gave up 6 bases, with 15 bases separating them. CDR1 and CDR2 (germline): MGHRA, YSYEKL. The CDR3 runs to 15 residues. The CDR3 DNA follows: TGCGCCAGCAGCCAAGAGTTGGCGGGGGCCGGCGAGCAGTACTTC. It encodes CASSQELAGAGEQYF.

This clone was recorded a few times. The chain links TRBV7-9 to TRBJ1-4, with D perhaps matching TRBD1 (6 bases). Germline lookup yields CDR1 SEHNR and CDR2 FQNEAQ (reference sequence). The V gene lost 1 base and the J gene lost 2 bases, with 14 bases spanning the gap. The CDR3 is 17 residues long. DNA of the CDR3: TGTGCCAGCAGCTTAGAAGGGGCAGGGGTGACTAATGAAAAACTGTTTTTT. Its translation: CASSLEGAGVTNEKLFF. Filled out from reference TRBV7-9 and TRBJ1-4, the complete variable domain reads DTGVSQNPRHKITKRGQNVTFRCDPISEHNRLYWYRQTLGQGPEFLTYFQNEAQLEKSRLLSDRFSAERPKGSFSTLEIQRTEQGDSAMYLCASSLEGAGVTNEKLFFGSGTQLSVL.

The chain has TRBV13 and TRBJ2-5, with TRBD2 matching 7 bases. J lost 5 bases, V lost 3 bases, and 12 bases had no gene match. CDR1 is PRHDT, CDR2 FYEKMQ, per germline (reference sequence). The length of the CDR3 is 16 residues. The CDR3 DNA is TGTGCCAGCAGCTTTCGGTCCGGGGCCGGGGGGGAGACCCAGTACTTC. It yields the protein CASSFRSGAGGETQYF.

The rearrangement links TRBV6-6 to TRBJ1-2; 7 nucleotides agree with TRBD1. The V segment lost 4 bases and the J segment 6 bases; nucleotides outside the gene matches: 11. This CDR3 region has 15 residues. Per germline, CDR1 MNHNY and CDR2 SVGAGI (reference sequence). The CDR3 loop is CASSWDPDRRDGYTF. CDR3 in DNA: TGTGCCAGCAGTTGGGATCCGGACAGGCGAGATGGCTACACCTTC.

This clone was recorded only once. This same CDR3 is encoded by further DNA sequences in the sample. The chain uses TRBV30 and TRBJ1-2, with TRBD1 matching 8 bases. This CDR3 contains 13 residues. V was pared by 3 bases and J by 3 bases, with 3 bases of the junction left unmatched. CDR1 and CDR2 from the germline V gene are GTSNPN and SVGIG (reference sequence). The DNA for the CDR3 is TGTGCCTGGAGCGCACAGGGGGACTATGGCTACACCTTC. Protein sequence: CAWSAQGDYGYTF.

In its sample, this clone was seen a few times. The rearrangement uses TRBV3-1 (or the pseudogene TRBV3-2) and TRBJ2-2; 12 bases fit TRBD1. CDR3 length equals 13 residues. Trimming cost V 10 bases and J 5 bases; bases outside gene matches: 2. Germline CDR1 and CDR2: LGHDT and YNNKEL (reference sequence). The CDR3 DNA follows: TGTGCCACGGGACAGGGGGCGACCGGGGAGCTGTTTTTT. Residues: CATGQGATGELFF.

This clone was observed a handful of times. The chain employs TRBV24-1 and TRBJ1-2; 7 positions agree with TRBD1. The germline V gene encodes CDR1 KGHDR and CDR2 SFDVKD. Losses at the gene ends were 4 bases for V and 2 bases for J; bases not matched to a gene: 3. This CDR3 has 14 residues. The CDR3, as DNA: TGTGCCACCAGTGACTCGGACAGGAACTATGGCTACACCTTC. This gives the protein CATSDSDRNYGYTF.

The chain recombines TRBV10-3 with TRBJ1-4; a possible D gene is TRBD1 (5 bases). Trimming left V 4 bases short and J 8 bases short, with 17 bases between. This CDR3 contains 15 residues. In germline, CDR1 is ENHRY, CDR2 SYGVKD. The CDR3 sequence is CAISGRGGIGEKLFF. In DNA, the CDR3 is TGTGCCATCAGTGGCCGGGGGGGGATTGGCGAAAAACTGTTTTTT.

J is TRBJ1-5 and V is TRBV18, with TRBD1 matching 7 bases. The CDR3 covers 15 residues. Germline V gives CDR1 KGHSH, CDR2 LQKENI. After removal of 2 bases from V and 5 bases from J, the junction contained 6 bases not matched to a gene. CDR3 amino acids: CASSPWTGSYQPQHF. CDR3 sequence (DNA): TGTGCCAGCTCACCATGGACAGGATCTTATCAGCCCCAGCATTTT.

This chain links TRBV10-3 with TRBJ1-2, with 7 bases identical to TRBD1. CDR1 and CDR2 (germline): ENHRY, SYGVKD. V trimming: 0 bases; J trimming: 1 base; junction bases outside the gene matches: 8. The CDR3 runs 17 residues. CDR3 sequence reads: CAISESIGGSFNYGYTF. CDR3 sequence (DNA): TGTGCCATCAGTGAGTCGATAGGGGGCAGCTTTAACTATGGCTACACCTTC.

This clone was seen a few times. As DNA, the CDR3 is TGCAGCGCTTCCGTGGGCAGTACCGGGGAGCTGTTTTTT. It is translated as CSASVGSTGELFF. The gene calls are TRBV29-1 and TRBJ2-2, with D uncertain. Trimming shortened V by 7 bases and J by 5 bases, and 14 bases separated the two germline ends. CDR3 length: 13 amino acids. CDR1 and CDR2 (germline): SQVTM, ANQGSEA.

The CDR3 sequence is CAISEGDLNTEAFF. As DNA, the CDR3 is TGTGCCATCAGTGAAGGGGACTTGAACACTGAAGCTTTCTTT. This rearrangement joins TRBV10-3 to TRBJ1-1; possibly TRBD1 for D (5 bases). Trimming pared 3 bases from V and 0 bases from J, leaving 8 bases between. The CDR3 runs to 14 residues. Germline CDR1 ENHRY, CDR2 SYGVKD.

The chain has TRBV6-1 and TRBJ2-7, with a possible D match to TRBD1 (5 bases). Trimming removed 2 bases at V and 2 bases at J, with 10 bases between. Germline V CDR1 and CDR2: MNHNS, SASEGT. The CDR3 spans 14 residues. DNA of the CDR3: TGTGCCAGCAGTGAACAGGGCTCGGCCTACGAGCAGTACTTC. The encoded protein is CASSEQGSAYEQYF.

CDR3 residues: CASSSRDRPNEKLFF. The CDR3 bases are TGTGCCAGCAGCTCCCGGGACAGACCTAATGAAAAACTGTTTTTT. The chain uses TRBV7-2 and TRBJ1-4; 7 bases are shared with TRBD1. With V trimmed by 4 bases and J by 3 bases, 5 bases remained unmatched. The CDR3 extends over 15 amino acids. Germline V CDR1 and CDR2: SGHTA, FQGNSA.

V gene TRBV7-9 combines with J gene TRBJ1-1; D is unresolved. The germline V and J ends were trimmed by 4 bases and 3 bases, with 15 bases remaining between them. CDR1 is SEHNR and CDR2 is FQNEAQ in the germline V gene (reference sequence). The length of the CDR3 is 15 residues. The CDR3 sequence is CASSSWTDADTEAFF. The CDR3, as DNA: TGTGCCAGCAGCTCCTGGACTGATGCCGACACTGAAGCTTTCTTT.

The rearrangement joins TRBV19 to TRBJ1-4, with a weak D call TRBD1 (5 bases). The CDR3 is 15 residues long. The germline CDR1 and CDR2 sequences are LNHDA and SQIVND (reference sequence). Trimming removed 3 bases at V and 2 bases at J, with 10 bases between. The CDR3 DNA sequence: TGTGCCAGTAGTATTGCCCCAGGGACTAATGAAAAACTGTTTTTT. Translating gives CASSIAPGTNEKLFF.

The rearrangement uses TRBV2 and TRBJ2-3; maybe TRBD1 (6 bases). The V gene's germline CDR1 is SNHLY and CDR2 FYNNEI. This CDR3 spans 11 amino acids. The V gene lost 6 bases and the J gene lost 6 bases, with 7 bases spanning the gap. The CDR3 DNA follows: TGTGCCAGCAGGAGGGGGGATACGCAGTATTTT. This encodes CASRRGDTQYF.

J is TRBJ1-2 and V is TRBV5-5, with 9 bases matching TRBD1. The length of the CDR3 is 14 residues. V gave up 4 bases and J gave up 4 bases; unmatched junction bases: 5. The V gene's germline CDR1 is SGHKS and CDR2 YYEKEE (reference sequence). The CDR3 region has the DNA TGTGCCAGCAGCCCCGGACAGGGGCTCTATGGCTACACCTTC. This translates into CASSPGQGLYGYTF.

The chain carries TRBV27 and TRBJ1-4; 11 bases agree with TRBD1. CDR3 length equals 17 residues. V was pared by 6 bases and J by 8 bases, with 14 bases of the junction left unmatched. Germline V lookup: CDR1 MNHEY, CDR2 SMNVEV (reference sequence). CDR3 sequence reads: CASSRSPRTGGGEKLFF. The CDR3 region has the DNA TGTGCCAGCAGCCGGAGCCCCCGGACAGGGGGCGGGGAAAAACTGTTTTTT.

The chain joins TRBV30 to TRBJ1-2; 7 bases match TRBD1. Germline loops: CDR1 GTSNPN, CDR2 SVGIG (reference sequence). The CDR3 is made up of 16 amino acids. V lost 5 bases to trimming and J lost 4 bases; unmatched junction nucleotides: 16. The CDR3 sequence: CAWGRRGPATLYGYTF. The CDR3 bases are TGTGCCTGGGGGAGAAGGGGGCCCGCCACCCTCTATGGCTACACCTTC.